Listed below are T cell receptor beta chains from one sample, sequenced in a study of blood T cell repertoires in COVID-19. Only in-frame clones appear in the TCRdb table, and some are missing; sequencing was by immunoSEQ multiplex PCR. There are a few hundred thousand clones in the sample; roughly 90% occur only once, and over 9% lies in the top ten. Sequenced sample: PBMCs or T cells enriched from blood (not recorded which). These receptors were collected from a woman aged 40-49 years who had recovered from COVID-19. Both conserved end residues are trimmed from each CDR3. A row's size may be missing; if present it is once, few, many or a size class.

J,V,size,CDR3
TRBJ2-7,TRBV28,.,ASSLGWEAYEQY
TRBJ2-2,TRBV4-1,.,ASSQLLAGGDTGELF
TRBJ2-1,TRBV2,.,ASSRTSGGHNEQF
TRBJ2-5,TRBV3-1/TRBV3-2,.,ASSQTLGGRQETQY
TRBJ2-7,TRBV28,few,AITNDRSTYEQY
TRBJ2-5,TRBV30,.,AWSFLQPQETQY
TRBJ2-5,TRBV27,.,ASSFTGTSGWQETQY
TRBJ1-3,TRBV28,.,ASSLTGTGAGNTIY
TRBJ1-2,TRBV3-1/TRBV3-2,.,ASSHRSLDGYT
TRBJ2-7,TRBV7-3,.,ASSLIGGRTGGPYEQY
TRBJ2-3,TRBV19,.,ASRTSGRTQSSTDTQY
TRBJ2-5,TRBV4-1,.,ASSQEGLPQETQY
TRBJ1-1,TRBV19,.,ASSSQGGTEAF
TRBJ2-7,TRBV29-1,.,SGREAGGGSNEQY
TRBJ1-6,TRBV7-2,once,ASSLEVMAGSSPLH
TRBJ2-7,TRBV5-1,.,ASRGSVYEQY
TRBJ2-1,TRBV7-2,.,ASSLSSGLYNEQF
TRBJ2-1,TRBV4-3,.,ASSLGSLEEQF
TRBJ2-1,TRBV4-3,.,ASSQELAGGGNEQF
TRBJ2-7,TRBV11-3,.,ASSLSRTSSQQY
TRBJ2-3,TRBV7-2,.,ASSFSYGDTQY
TRBJ1-1,TRBV28,.,ASSSPSTGGRGAF
TRBJ2-1,TRBV6-2/TRBV6-3,.,ASSNGLAGGHEQF
TRBJ2-1,TRBV2,.,ASSLAGAYNEQF
TRBJ1-1,TRBV30,.,AWMVGAGITEAF
TRBJ2-5,TRBV5-1,.,ASSDDRGLLGTQY
TRBJ2-7,TRBV6-2/TRBV6-3,.,ASSRDPDRVTYEQY
TRBJ2-1,TRBV6-4,.,ASSSSGRRNEQF
TRBJ2-1,TRBV5-1,once,ASSSGTGMPSYNEQF
TRBJ2-3,TRBV7-2,.,ASSLYRGADTQY
TRBJ2-1,TRBV19,.,ASSMPSLIGGVNEQF
TRBJ2-2,TRBV28,.,ASSPYGTGLPGELF
TRBJ2-3,TRBV6-2/TRBV6-3,.,ASSNRLAGATDTQY
TRBJ2-1,TRBV7-3,.,ASSLKAGAYNEQF
TRBJ2-5,TRBV19,.,ASSLGTSGLVETQY
TRBJ1-6,TRBV2,.,ASSKAGRTNSPLH
TRBJ2-6,TRBV3-1/TRBV3-2,.,ASSQGLGGYSGANVLT
TRBJ2-1,TRBV4-3,.,ASSQGTSRQGEQF
TRBJ1-5,TRBV19,.,ASSIHGGGGNQPQH
TRBJ2-1,TRBV3-1/TRBV3-2,.,ASSRAKTLYNEQF
TRBJ2-3,TRBV6-2/TRBV6-3,.,ASSYSLAGVATQY
TRBJ2-2,TRBV7-3,few,ASSLTLRGELF
TRBJ1-4,TRBV30,.,AWSVEFNEKLF
TRBJ1-1,TRBV7-9,.,ASSFDRSKAEAF